The following is a T cell receptor (beta chain) sequence with its context. Only in-frame clones appear in the TCRdb table, and some are missing; sequencing was by immunoSEQ multiplex PCR. The sample has hundreds of thousands of clones, over 75% seen once; the top ten hold 0.95% to 1.3%. The data were taken from a study of blood T cell repertoires in COVID-19. Sequencing was done on a sample of PBMCs or T cells enriched from blood (not recorded which). The clonotype comes from a man younger than 40 who had recovered from COVID-19.

The CDR3, as DNA: TGTGCCAGCAGCTTAGTCCCTAACACTGAAGCTTTCTTT. Encoded protein: CASSLVPNTEAFF. This sequence joins TRBV11-2 and TRBJ1-1; D not resolved. The CDR3 extends over 13 amino acids. V lost 1 base and J 2 bases, leaving 5 bases between the germline ends. Germline V gives CDR1 SGHAT, CDR2 FQNNGV.